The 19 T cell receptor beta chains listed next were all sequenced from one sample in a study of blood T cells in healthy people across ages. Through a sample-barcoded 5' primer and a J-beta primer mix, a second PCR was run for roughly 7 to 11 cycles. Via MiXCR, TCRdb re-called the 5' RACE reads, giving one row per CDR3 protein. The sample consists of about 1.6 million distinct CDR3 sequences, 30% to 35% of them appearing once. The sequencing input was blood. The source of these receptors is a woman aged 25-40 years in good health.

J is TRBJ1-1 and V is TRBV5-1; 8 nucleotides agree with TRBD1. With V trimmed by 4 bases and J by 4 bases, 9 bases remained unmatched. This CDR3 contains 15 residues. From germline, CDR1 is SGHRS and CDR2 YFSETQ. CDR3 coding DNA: TGCGCCAGCAGCACCGACAGGGGCGAGAGCACTGAAGCTTTCTTT. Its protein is CASSTDRGESTEAFF.

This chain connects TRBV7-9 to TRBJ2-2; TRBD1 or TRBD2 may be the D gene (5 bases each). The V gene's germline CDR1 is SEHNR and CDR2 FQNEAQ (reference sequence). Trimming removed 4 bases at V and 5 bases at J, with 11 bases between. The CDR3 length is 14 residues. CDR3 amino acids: CASSWGSPTGELFF. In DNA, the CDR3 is TGTGCCAGCAGCTGGGGGAGTCCTACCGGGGAGCTGTTTTTT.

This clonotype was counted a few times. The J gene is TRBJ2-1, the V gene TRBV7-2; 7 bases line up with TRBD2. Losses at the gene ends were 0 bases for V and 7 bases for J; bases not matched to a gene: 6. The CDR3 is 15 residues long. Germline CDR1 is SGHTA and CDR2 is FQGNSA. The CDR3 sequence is CASSLAASGPNEQFF. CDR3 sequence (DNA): TGTGCCAGCAGCTTAGCTGCTAGCGGCCCTAATGAGCAGTTCTTC.

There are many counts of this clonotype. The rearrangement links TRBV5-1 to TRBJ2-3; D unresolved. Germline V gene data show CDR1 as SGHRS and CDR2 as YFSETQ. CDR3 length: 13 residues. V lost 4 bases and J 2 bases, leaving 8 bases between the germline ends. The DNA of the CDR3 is TGCGCCAGCAGCCCCCCTGACACAGATACGCAGTATTTT. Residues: CASSPPDTDTQYF. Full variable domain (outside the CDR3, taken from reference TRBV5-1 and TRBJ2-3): KAGVTQTPRYLIKTRGQQVTLSCSPISGHRSVSWYQQTPGQGLQFLFEYFSETQRNKGNFPGRFSGRQFSNSRSEMNVSTLELGDSALYLCASSPPDTDTQYFGPGTRLTVL.

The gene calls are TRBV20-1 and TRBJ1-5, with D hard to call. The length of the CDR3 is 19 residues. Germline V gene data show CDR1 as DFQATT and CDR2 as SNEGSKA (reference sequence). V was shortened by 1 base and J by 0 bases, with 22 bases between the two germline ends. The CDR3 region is CSARGRFSGQDYSNQPQHF. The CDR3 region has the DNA TGCAGTGCTAGAGGCCGTTTCAGCGGGCAGGACTATAGCAATCAGCCCCAGCATTTT.

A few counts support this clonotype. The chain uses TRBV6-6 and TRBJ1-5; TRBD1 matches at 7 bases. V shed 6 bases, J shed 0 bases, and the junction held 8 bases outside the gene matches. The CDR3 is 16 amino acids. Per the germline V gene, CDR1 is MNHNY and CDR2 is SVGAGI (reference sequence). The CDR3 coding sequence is TGTGCCAGCAGGGGGCAGGGGGTGTATAGCAATCAGCCCCAGCATTTT. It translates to CASRGQGVYSNQPQHF.

The CDR3 coding sequence is TGTGCCAGCAGACGATCGGGGGCAAAAGAGACCCAGTACTTC. It yields the protein CASRRSGAKETQYF. The chain uses TRBV27 and TRBJ2-5; D could derive from TRBD1 or TRBD2 (6 bases each). The length of the CDR3 is 14 residues. V lost 6 bases, J lost 3 bases, and 14 bases lay in between. Germline V gives CDR1 MNHEY, CDR2 SMNVEV (reference sequence).

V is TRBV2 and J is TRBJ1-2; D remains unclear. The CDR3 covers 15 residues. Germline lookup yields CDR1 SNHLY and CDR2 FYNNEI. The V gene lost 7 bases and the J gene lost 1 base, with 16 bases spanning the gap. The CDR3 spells CASNPQKVNNYGYTF. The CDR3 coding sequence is TGTGCCAGCAACCCGCAAAAGGTTAATAACTATGGCTACACCTTC. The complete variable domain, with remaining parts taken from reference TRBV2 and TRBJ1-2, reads EPEVTQTPSHQVTQMGQEVILRCVPISNHLYFYWYRQILGQKVEFLVSFYNNEISEKSEIFDDQFSVERPDGSNFTLKIRSTKLEDSAMYFCASNPQKVNNYGYTFGSGTRLTVV.

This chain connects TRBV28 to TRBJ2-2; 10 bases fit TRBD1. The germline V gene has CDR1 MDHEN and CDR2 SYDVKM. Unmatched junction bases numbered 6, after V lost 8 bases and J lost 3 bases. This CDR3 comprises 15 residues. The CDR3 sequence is CASLRQGAHTGELFF. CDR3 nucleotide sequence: TGTGCCAGCCTGAGACAGGGGGCGCACACCGGGGAGCTGTTTTTT. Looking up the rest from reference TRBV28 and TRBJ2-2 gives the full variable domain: DVKVTQSSRYLVKRTGEKVFLECVQDMDHENMFWYRQDPGLGLRLIYFSYDVKMKEKGDIPEGYSVSREKKERFSLILESASTNQTSMYLCASLRQGAHTGELFFGEGSRLTVL.

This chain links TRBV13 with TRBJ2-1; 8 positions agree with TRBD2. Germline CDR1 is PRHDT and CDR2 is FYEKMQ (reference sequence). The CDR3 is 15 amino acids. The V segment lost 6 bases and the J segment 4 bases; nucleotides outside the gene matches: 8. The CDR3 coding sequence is TGTGCCAGCAGGTCGTCCATAGCGGGGTACAATGAGCAGTTCTTC. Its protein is CASRSSIAGYNEQFF.

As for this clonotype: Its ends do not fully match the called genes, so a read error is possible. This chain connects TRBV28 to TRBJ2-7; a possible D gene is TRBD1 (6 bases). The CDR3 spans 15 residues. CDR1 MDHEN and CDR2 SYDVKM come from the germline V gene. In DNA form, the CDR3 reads TGTGTCAGCAGTTCCCCCGGGACAAAGTCCTACGAGCAGTACTTC. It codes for CVSSSPGTKSYEQYF.

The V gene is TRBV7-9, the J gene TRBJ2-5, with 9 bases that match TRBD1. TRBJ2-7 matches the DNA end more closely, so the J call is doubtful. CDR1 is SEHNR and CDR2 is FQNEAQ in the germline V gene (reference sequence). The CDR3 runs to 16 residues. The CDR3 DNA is TGTGCCAGCAGCGATCCAAACAGGGGGCGCTTTGACGAGCAGTACTTC. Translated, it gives CASSDPNRGRFDEQYF.

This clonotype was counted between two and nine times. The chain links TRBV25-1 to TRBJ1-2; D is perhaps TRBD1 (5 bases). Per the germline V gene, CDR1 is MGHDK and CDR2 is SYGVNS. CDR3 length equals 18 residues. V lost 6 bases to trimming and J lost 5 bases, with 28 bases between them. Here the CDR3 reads CASSPLGATASLGYGYTF. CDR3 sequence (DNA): TGTGCCAGCAGCCCCCTTGGGGCGACAGCGAGCTTGGGGTATGGCTACACCTTC.

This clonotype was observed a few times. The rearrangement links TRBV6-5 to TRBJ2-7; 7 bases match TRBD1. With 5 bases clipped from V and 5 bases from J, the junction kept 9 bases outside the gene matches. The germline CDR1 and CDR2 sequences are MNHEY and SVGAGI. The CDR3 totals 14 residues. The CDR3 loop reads CASSLWTGHDEQYF. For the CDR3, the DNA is TGTGCCAGCAGTCTTTGGACAGGTCACGACGAGCAGTACTTC.

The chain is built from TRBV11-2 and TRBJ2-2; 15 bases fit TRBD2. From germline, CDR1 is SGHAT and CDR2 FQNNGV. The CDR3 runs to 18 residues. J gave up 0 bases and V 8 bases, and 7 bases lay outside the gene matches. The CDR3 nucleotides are TGTGCCAGCTTACCCGGGACTAGCGGGGGGCCGAACACCGGGGAGCTGTTTTTT. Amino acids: CASLPGTSGGPNTGELFF.

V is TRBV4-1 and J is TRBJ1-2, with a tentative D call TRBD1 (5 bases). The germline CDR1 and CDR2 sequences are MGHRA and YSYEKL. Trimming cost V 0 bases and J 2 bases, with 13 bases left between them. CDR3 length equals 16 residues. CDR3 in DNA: TGCGCCAGCAGCCAAGAATTTATCGGGGGGAACTATGGCTACACCTTC. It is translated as CASSQEFIGGNYGYTF.

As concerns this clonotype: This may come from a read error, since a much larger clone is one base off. As DNA, the CDR3 is TGTGCCGGCAGTCTCCACCCGACAGGGCAGGGAGATACGCAGTATTTT. Protein sequence: CAGSLHPTGQGDTQYF. This chain links TRBV28 with TRBJ2-3, with 7 bases matching TRBD1. The CDR3 contains 16 residues. Germline V gives CDR1 MDHEN, CDR2 SYDVKM. Based on the CDR3 plus reference TRBV28 and TRBJ2-3, the full variable domain is DVKVTQSSRYLVKRTGEKVFLECVQDMDHENMFWYRQDPGLGLRLIYFSYDVKMKEKGDIPEGYSVSREKKERFSLILESASTNQTSMYLCAGSLHPTGQGDTQYFGPGTRLTVL.

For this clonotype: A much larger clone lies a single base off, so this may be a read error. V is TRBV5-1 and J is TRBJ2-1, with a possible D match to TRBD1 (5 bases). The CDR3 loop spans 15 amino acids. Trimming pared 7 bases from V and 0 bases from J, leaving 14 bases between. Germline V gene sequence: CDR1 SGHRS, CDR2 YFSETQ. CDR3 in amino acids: CASGRAPSSYNEQFF. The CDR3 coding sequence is TGCGCCAGCGGCAGGGCCCCTAGCTCCTACAATGAGCAGTTCTTC.

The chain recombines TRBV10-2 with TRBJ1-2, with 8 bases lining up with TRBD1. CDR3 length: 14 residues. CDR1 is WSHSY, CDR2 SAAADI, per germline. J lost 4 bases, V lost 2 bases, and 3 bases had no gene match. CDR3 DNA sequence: TGCGCCAGCAGTGAGGACAGGGGCCGCTATGGCTACACCTTC. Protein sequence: CASSEDRGRYGYTF.